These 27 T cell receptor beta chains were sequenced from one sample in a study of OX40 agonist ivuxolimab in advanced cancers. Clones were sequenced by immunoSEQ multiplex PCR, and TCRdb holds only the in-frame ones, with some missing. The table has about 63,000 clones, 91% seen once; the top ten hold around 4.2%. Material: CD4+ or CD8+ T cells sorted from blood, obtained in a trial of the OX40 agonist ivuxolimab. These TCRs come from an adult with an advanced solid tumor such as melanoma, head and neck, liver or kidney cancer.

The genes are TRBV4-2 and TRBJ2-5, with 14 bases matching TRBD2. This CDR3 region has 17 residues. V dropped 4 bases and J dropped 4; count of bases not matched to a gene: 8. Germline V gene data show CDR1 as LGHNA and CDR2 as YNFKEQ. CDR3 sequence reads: CASSPAPGLAGVETQYF. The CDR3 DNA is TGTGCCAGCAGCCCGGCCCCGGGACTAGCGGGAGTAGAGACCCAGTACTTC.

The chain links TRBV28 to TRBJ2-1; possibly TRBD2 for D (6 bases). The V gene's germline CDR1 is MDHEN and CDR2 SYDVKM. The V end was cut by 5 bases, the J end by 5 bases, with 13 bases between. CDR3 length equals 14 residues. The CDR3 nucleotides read TGTGCCAGCAGTCCACCGGGACTCAACAATGAGCAGTTCTTC. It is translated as CASSPPGLNNEQFF.

The CDR3 loop reads CASSLSNTGYEQYF. For the CDR3, the DNA is TGTGCCAGCAGTTTATCAAACACAGGGTATGAGCAGTACTTC. The V call is TRBV27, the J call TRBJ2-7, with D possibly being TRBD1 (6 bases). V was cut by 0 bases and J by 7 bases, with 13 bases left in between. This CDR3 spans 14 amino acids. Per the germline V gene, CDR1 is MNHEY and CDR2 is SMNVEV (reference sequence).

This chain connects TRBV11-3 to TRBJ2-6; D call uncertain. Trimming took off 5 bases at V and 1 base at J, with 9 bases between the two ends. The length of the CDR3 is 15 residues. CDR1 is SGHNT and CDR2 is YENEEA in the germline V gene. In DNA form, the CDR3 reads TGTGCCAGCAGCCTCCTGGGATCTGGGGCCAACGTCCTGACTTTC. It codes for CASSLLGSGANVLTF.

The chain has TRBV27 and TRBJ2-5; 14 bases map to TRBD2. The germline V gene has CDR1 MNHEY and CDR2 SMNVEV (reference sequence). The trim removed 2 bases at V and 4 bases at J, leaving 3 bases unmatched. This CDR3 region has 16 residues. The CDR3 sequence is CASSLQGLAGVETQYF. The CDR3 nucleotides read TGTGCCAGCAGTTTACAGGGACTAGCGGGGGTAGAGACCCAGTACTTC.

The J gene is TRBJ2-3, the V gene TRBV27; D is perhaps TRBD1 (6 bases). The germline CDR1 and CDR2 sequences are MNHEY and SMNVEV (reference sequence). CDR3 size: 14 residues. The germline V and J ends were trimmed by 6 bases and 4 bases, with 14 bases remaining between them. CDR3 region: CASRTRGFSDTQYF. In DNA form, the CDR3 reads TGTGCCAGCAGAACAAGGGGGTTTTCAGATACGCAGTATTTT.

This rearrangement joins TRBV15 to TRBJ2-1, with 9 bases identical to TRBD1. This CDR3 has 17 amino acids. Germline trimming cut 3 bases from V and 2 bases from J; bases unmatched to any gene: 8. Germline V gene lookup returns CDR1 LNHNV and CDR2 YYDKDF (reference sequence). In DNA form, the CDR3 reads TGTGCCACCAGCAGGGAACCCGGGACAGGGACCTACAATGAGCAGTTCTTC. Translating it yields CATSREPGTGTYNEQFF. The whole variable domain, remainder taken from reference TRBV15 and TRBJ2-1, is DAMVIQNPRYQVTQFGKPVTLSCSQTLNHNVMYWYQQKSSQAPKLLFHYYDKDFNNEADTPDNFQSRRPNTSFCFLDIRSPGLGDTAMYLCATSREPGTGTYNEQFFGPGTRLTVL.

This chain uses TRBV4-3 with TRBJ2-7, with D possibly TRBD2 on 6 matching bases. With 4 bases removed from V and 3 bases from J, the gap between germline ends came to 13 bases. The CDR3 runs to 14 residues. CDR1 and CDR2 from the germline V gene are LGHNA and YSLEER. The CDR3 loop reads CASSPGLGGYEQYF. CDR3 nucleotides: TGCGCCAGCAGCCCCGGATTGGGAGGCTACGAGCAGTACTTC.

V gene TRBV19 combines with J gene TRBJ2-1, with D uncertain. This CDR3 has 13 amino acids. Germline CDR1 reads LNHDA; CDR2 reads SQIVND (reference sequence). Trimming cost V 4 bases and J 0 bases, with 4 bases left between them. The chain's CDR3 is CASSKTSYNEQFF. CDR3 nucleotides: TGTGCCAGTAGTAAGACCTCCTACAATGAGCAGTTCTTC.

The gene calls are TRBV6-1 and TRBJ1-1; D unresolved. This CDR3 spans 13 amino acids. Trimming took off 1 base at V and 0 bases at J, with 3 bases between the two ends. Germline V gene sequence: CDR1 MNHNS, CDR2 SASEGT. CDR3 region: CASSEEVNTEAFF. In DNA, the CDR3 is TGTGCCAGCAGTGAAGAGGTGAACACTGAAGCTTTCTTT.

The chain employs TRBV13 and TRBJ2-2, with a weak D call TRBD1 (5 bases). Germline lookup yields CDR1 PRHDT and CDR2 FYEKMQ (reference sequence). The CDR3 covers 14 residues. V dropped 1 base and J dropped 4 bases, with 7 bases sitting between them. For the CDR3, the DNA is TGTGCCAGCAGCTTAGTAAGGGGCACCGGGGAGCTGTTTTTT. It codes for CASSLVRGTGELFF.

This chain's CDR3 is CASSEDSYSNQPQHF. CDR3 DNA sequence: TGTGCCAGCAGCGAAGACAGTTATAGCAATCAGCCCCAGCATTTT. The chain uses TRBV9 and TRBJ1-5; TRBD1 is a possible D gene (5 bases). The germline V gene encodes CDR1 SGDLS and CDR2 YYNGEE. Trimming cost V 3 bases and J 0 bases, with 10 bases left between them. The CDR3 contains 15 residues.

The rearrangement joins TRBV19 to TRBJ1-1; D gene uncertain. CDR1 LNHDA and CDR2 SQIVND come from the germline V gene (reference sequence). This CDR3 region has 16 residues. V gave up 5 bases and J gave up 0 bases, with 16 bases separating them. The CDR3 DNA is TGTGCCAGTAGTCCCCGCGGGAGGCGATTGAACACTGAAGCTTTCTTT. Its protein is CASSPRGRRLNTEAFF.

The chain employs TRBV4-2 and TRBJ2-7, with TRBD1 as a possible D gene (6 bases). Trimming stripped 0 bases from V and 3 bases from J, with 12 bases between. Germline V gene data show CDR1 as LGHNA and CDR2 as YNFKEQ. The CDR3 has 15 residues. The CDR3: CASSQEGHPDYEQYF. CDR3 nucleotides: TGTGCCAGCAGCCAAGAGGGACATCCTGACTACGAGCAGTACTTC.

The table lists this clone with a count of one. Written as DNA, the CDR3 is TGCAGCGTTGTGCCGTACACCGGGGAGCTGTTTTTT. Protein: CSVVPYTGELFF. The chain employs TRBV29-1 and TRBJ2-2; D is undetermined. The V gene's germline CDR1 is SQVTM and CDR2 ANQGSEA. The ends were cut back, 4 bases at V and 3 bases at J, with 6 bases in the middle. The CDR3 length is 12 residues.

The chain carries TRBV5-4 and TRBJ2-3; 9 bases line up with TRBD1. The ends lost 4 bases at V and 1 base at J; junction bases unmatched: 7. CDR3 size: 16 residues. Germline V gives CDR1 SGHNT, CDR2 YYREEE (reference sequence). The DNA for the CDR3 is TGTGCCAGCAGCAACCGGGACAGGGCTGGCACAGATACGCAGTATTTT. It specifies CASSNRDRAGTDTQYF.

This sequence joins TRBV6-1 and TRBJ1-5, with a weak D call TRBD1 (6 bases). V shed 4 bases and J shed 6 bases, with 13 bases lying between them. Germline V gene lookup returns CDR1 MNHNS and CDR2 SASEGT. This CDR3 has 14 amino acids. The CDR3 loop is CASSGHGGAQPQHF. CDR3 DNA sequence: TGTGCCAGCAGTGGCCATGGGGGGGCTCAGCCCCAGCATTTT.

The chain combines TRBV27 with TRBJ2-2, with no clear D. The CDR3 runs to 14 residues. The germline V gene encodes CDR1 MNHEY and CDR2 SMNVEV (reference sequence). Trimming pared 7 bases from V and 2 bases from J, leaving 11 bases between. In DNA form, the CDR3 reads TGTGCCAGCAAGGCAGGCCTAAACACCGGGGAGCTGTTTTTT. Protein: CASKAGLNTGELFF.

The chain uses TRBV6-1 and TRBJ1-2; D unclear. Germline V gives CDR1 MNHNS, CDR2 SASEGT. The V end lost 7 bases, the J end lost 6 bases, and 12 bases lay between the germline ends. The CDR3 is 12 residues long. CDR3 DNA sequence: TGTGCCAGCACCACCTTGGTTGATGGCTACACCTTC. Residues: CASTTLVDGYTF.

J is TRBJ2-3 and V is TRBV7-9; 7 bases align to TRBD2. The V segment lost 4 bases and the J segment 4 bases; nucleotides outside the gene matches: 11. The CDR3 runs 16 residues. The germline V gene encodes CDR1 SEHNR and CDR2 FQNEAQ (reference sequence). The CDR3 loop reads CASSSGLVRGSDTQYF. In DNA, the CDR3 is TGTGCCAGCAGCTCTGGACTAGTGCGTGGTTCAGATACGCAGTATTTT.

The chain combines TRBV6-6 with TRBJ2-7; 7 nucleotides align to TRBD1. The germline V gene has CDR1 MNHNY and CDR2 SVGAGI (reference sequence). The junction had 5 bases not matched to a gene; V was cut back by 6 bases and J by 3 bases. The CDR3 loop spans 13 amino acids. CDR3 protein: CASSPDRFYEQYF. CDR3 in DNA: TGTGCCAGCAGCCCGGACAGGTTCTACGAGCAGTACTTC.

CDR3 bases: TGTGCCAGCAGTTTACCTTCTAGCGGGAGGGGCGAGACCCAGTACTTC. Translation gives CASSLPSSGRGETQYF. The chain is built from TRBV28 and TRBJ2-5; TRBD2 agrees at 12 bases. Germline V gene sequence: CDR1 MDHEN, CDR2 SYDVKM. The CDR3 has 16 residues. V gave up 2 bases and J gave up 5 bases; unmatched junction bases: 6.

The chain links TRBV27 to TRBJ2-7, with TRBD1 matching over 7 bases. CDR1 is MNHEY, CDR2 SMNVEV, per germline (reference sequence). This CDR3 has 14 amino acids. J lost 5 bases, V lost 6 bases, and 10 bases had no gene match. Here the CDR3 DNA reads TGTGCCAGCAGCATAGCAACAGGGGTCCACGAGCAGTACTTC. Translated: CASSIATGVHEQYF.

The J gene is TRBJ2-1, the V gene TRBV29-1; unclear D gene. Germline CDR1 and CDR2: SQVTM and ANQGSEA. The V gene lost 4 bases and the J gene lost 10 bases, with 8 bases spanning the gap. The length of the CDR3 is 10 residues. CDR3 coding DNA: TGCAGCGTTGTTTTGGGAGAGCAGTTCTTC. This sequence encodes CSVVLGEQFF.

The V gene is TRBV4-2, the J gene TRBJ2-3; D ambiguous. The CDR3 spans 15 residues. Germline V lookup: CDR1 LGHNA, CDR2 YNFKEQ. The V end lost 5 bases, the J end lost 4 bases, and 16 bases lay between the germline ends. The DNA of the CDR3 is TGTGCCAGCAGCTCGAGTCGGCTCCAATCAGATACGCAGTATTTT. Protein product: CASSSSRLQSDTQYF.

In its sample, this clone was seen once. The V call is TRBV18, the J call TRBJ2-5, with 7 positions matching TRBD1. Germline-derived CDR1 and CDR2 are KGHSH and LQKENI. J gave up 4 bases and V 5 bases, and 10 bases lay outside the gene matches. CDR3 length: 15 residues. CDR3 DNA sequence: TGTGCCAGCTCAGATACAGGGGCGACGCGAGAGACCCAGTACTTC. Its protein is CASSDTGATRETQYF.

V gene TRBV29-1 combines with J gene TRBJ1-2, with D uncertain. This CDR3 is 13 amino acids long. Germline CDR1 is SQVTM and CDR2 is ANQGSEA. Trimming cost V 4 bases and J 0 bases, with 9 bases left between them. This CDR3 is CSVGYPTNYGYTF. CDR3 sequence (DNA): TGCAGCGTTGGATATCCGACTAACTATGGCTACACCTTC.